Following are 4 T cell receptor beta chains from one sample sequenced in a study of T cells in tuberculosis (dated by TCRdb to the late 2010s). The library relied on the immunoSEQ multiplex PCR assay. TCRdb took over this immuneACCESS table, retaining in-frame rearrangements with V and J assigned. Such tables are incomplete; in checked studies, under half of the missing clones stem from an unresolved V gene, and the remainder is unexplained. For this sample the table gives around 30,000 clones, of which around 90% were detected only once. The ten largest make up 5.5% to 8% of the sample. Taken with the paper, the label for time point translates to: new active TB diagnosis, blood taken before or within 7 days of starting treatment. This material consisted of PBMCs, taken at tuberculosis diagnosis. The receptors were gathered from an adult with tuberculosis.

V is TRBV14 and J is TRBJ1-6, with 7 positions matching TRBD1. Germline CDR1 reads SGHDN; CDR2 reads FVKESK. V shed 4 bases, J shed 6 bases, and the junction held 12 bases outside the gene matches. There are 17 residues in the CDR3. The CDR3 DNA reads TGTGCCAGCAGCCCCGCCCAGGGGGTATCGTTTAATTCACCCCTCCACTTT. Protein sequence: CASSPAQGVSFNSPLHF.

The chain is built from TRBV11-2 and TRBJ2-7; the D is unclear. The CDR3 is 14 residues long. The V gene lost 0 bases and the J gene lost 0 bases, with 6 bases spanning the gap. The germline V gene has CDR1 SGHAT and CDR2 FQNNGV. The CDR3 spells CASSLDRYSYEQYF. The CDR3 nucleotides are TGTGCCAGCAGCTTAGACAGATACTCCTACGAGCAGTACTTC.

V gene TRBV10-3 combines with J gene TRBJ1-2; 9 positions match TRBD1. The length of the CDR3 is 12 residues. V dropped 6 bases and J dropped 8; count of bases not matched to a gene: 4. CDR1 and CDR2 from the germline V gene are ENHRY and SYGVKD. In nucleotides, the CDR3 is TGTGCCATCAGAACGGACAGGGGAGGCTACACCTTC. The encoded protein is CAIRTDRGGYTF.

The chain carries TRBV11-3 and TRBJ2-7; 7 bases align to TRBD1. With 3 bases clipped from V and 6 bases from J, the junction kept 5 bases outside the gene matches. Germline CDR1 SGHNT, CDR2 YENEEA. There are 13 residues in the CDR3. CDR3 bases: TGTGCCAGCAGCTTGACAGGGATGAGCGAGCAGTACTTC. Amino acids: CASSLTGMSEQYF.